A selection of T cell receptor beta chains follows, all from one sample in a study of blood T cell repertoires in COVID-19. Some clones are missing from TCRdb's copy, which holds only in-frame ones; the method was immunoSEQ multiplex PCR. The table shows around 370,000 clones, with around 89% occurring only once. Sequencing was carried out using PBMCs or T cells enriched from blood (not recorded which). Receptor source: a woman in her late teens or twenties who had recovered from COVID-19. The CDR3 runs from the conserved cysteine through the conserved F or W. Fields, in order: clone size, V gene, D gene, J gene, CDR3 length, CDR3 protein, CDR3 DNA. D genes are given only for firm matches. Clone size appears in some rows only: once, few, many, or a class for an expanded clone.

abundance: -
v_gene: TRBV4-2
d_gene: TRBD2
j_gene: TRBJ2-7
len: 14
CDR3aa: CASSQAGGLYEQYF
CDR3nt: TGTGCCAGCAGCCAAGCGGGGGGTCTCTACGAGCAGTACTTC

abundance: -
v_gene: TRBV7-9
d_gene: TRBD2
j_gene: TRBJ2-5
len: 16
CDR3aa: CASSAQLAGSQETQYF
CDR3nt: TGTGCCAGCAGCGCCCAACTAGCGGGGTCCCAAGAGACCCAGTACTTC

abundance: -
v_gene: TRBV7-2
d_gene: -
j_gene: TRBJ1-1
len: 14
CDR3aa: CASSLVRAGGEAFF
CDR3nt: TGTGCCAGCAGCTTAGTACGGGCGGGTGGTGAAGCTTTCTTT

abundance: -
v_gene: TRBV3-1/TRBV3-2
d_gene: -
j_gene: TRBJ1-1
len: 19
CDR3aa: CASSQDPFSGGTMNTEAFF
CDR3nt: TGTGCCAGCAGCCAAGATCCCTTCTCGGGGGGAACTATGAACACTGAAGCTTTCTTT

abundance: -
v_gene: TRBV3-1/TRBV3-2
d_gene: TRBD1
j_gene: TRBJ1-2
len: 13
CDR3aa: CASHETGDYGYTF
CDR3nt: TGTGCCAGCCACGAGACAGGGGACTATGGCTACACCTTC

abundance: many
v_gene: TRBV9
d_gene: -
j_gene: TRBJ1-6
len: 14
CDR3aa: CASSATIRDSPLHF
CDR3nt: TGTGCCAGCAGCGCGACAATCCGAGATTCACCCCTCCACTTT

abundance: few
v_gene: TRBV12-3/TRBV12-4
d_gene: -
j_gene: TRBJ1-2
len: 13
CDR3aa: CASSPTQGYGYTF
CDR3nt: TGTGCCAGCAGCCCAACACAGGGTTATGGCTACACCTTC

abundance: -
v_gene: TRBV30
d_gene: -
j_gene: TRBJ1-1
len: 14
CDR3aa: CAWSGEQSNTEAFF
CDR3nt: TGTGCCTGGAGTGGGGAGCAGTCGAACACTGAAGCTTTCTTT

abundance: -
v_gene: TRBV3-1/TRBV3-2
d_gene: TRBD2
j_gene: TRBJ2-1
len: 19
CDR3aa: CASSNGTSGGRDSYNEQFF
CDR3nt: TGTGCCAGCAGCAATGGGACTAGCGGGGGCCGTGACTCCTACAATGAGCAGTTCTTC

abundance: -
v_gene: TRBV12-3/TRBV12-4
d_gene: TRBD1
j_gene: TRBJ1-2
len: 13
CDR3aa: CASRSGTGFGYTF
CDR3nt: TGTGCCAGCAGATCCGGGACAGGATTTGGCTACACCTTC

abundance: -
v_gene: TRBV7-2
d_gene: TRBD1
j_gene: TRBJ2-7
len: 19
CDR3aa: CASSLDGNRGKFYTYEQYF
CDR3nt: TGTGCCAGCAGCTTAGATGGGAACAGGGGCAAATTCTACACATACGAGCAGTACTTC